The 9 T cell receptor beta chains reported below all come from one sample, sequenced in a study of cytomegalovirus exposure and HLA in healthy donors. Assay: immunoSEQ multiplex PCR; the TCRdb copy retains only in-frame clones and omits some. The sample has approximately 300,000 clones, 87% seen once. Sample: PBMCs. Receptor source: a woman in her 30s in good health and CMV-seropositive.

This clone was recorded once. V gene TRBV9 combines with J gene TRBJ2-5; the match to TRBD2 covers 11 bases. V lost 2 bases and J lost 4; bases outside the gene matches: 4. The CDR3 extends over 15 amino acids. Germline V gives CDR1 SGDLS, CDR2 YYNGEE. CDR3 bases: TGTGCCAGCAGCGTTAGCGGGAGGGCCTCAGAGACCCAGTACTTC. Protein: CASSVSGRASETQYF.

This chain joins TRBV5-3 and TRBJ2-7; the match to TRBD2 covers 16 bases. TRBV5-3 is sorted into the ORF group, with uncertain function. The CDR3 is 20 residues long. Trimming at V came to 3 bases and at J to 4 bases, leaving 16 bases not matched to a gene. CDR3 protein: CARSWGGLAGGSSLRYEQYF. The CDR3 DNA reads TGTGCCAGAAGCTGGGGGGGACTAGCGGGAGGGAGTTCGTTGCGGTACGAGCAGTACTTC.

The rearrangement uses TRBV15 and TRBJ1-5; no definite D call. In germline, CDR1 is LNHNV, CDR2 YYDKDF (reference sequence). The CDR3 is made up of 15 amino acids. V was pared by 1 base and J by 4 bases, with 11 bases between. The DNA for the CDR3 is TGTGCCACCAGCAGAGGGGTCGAGGAAAATCAGCCCCAGCATTTT. This gives the protein CATSRGVEENQPQHF.

V usage is TRBV28 and J usage is TRBJ1-5, with 8 bases identical to TRBD1. The V gene's germline CDR1 is MDHEN and CDR2 SYDVKM. The CDR3 spans 15 residues. Unmatched junction bases numbered 11, after V lost 3 bases and J lost 10 bases. The CDR3 DNA reads as TGTGCCAGCAGTTTGGGCGGACAGGGAAGAACCCCCCAGCATTTT. Protein product: CASSLGGQGRTPQHF. Combining the CDR3 with reference TRBV28 and TRBJ1-5 gives the whole variable domain DVKVTQSSRYLVKRTGEKVFLECVQDMDHENMFWYRQDPGLGLRLIYFSYDVKMKEKGDIPEGYSVSREKKERFSLILESASTNQTSMYLCASSLGGQGRTPQHFGDGTRLSIL.

The chain couples TRBV5-1 to TRBJ1-2, with 11 bases fitting TRBD1. This CDR3 has 15 residues. The V and J ends lost 0 bases and 7 bases, in that order; junction bases with no gene match: 5. In germline, CDR1 is SGHRS, CDR2 YFSETQ. CDR3 residues: CASSLAGQGAGGYTF. The DNA for the CDR3 is TGCGCCAGCAGCTTGGCCGGACAGGGGGCAGGTGGCTACACCTTC.

The chain carries TRBV2 and TRBJ2-7; 7 bases are a match to TRBD2. With 4 bases clipped from V and 2 bases from J, the junction kept 5 bases outside the gene matches. This CDR3 is built from 14 residues. In germline, CDR1 is SNHLY, CDR2 FYNNEI. The CDR3 DNA reads TGTGCCAGCAGTGTGCTAGCGGACCCCTACGAGCAGTACTTC. Amino acids: CASSVLADPYEQYF.

This clone was detected a few times. The CDR3 loop is CSEGQGASGQPQHF. CDR3 DNA: TGCAGCGAAGGACAGGGGGCGAGCGGTCAGCCCCAGCATTTT. The rearrangement links TRBV29-1 to TRBJ1-5; 11 positions agree with TRBD1. V lost 7 bases to trimming and J lost 6 bases; unmatched junction nucleotides: 8. Germline CDR1 is SQVTM and CDR2 is ANQGSEA. This CDR3 region has 14 residues.

The chain recombines TRBV9 with TRBJ2-6, with TRBD1 as a possible D gene (6 bases). V shed 4 bases and J shed 2 bases, with 16 bases lying between them. The CDR3 has 17 amino acids. Looked up from germline, CDR1 is SGDLS and CDR2 is YYNGEE. The CDR3 region is CASSSQSAGAGANVLTF. The CDR3 coding sequence is TGTGCCAGCAGCTCCCAAAGTGCAGGGGCTGGGGCCAACGTCCTGACTTTC.

This chain connects TRBV28 to TRBJ1-4; TRBD1 might be the D (5 bases). Germline values: CDR1 MDHEN, CDR2 SYDVKM. V was cut by 5 bases and J by 6 bases, with 10 bases left in between. The CDR3 has 13 amino acids. CDR3 sequence: CASSERGHEKLFF. The CDR3 DNA is TGTGCCAGCAGTGAAAGGGGTCATGAAAAACTGTTTTTT.